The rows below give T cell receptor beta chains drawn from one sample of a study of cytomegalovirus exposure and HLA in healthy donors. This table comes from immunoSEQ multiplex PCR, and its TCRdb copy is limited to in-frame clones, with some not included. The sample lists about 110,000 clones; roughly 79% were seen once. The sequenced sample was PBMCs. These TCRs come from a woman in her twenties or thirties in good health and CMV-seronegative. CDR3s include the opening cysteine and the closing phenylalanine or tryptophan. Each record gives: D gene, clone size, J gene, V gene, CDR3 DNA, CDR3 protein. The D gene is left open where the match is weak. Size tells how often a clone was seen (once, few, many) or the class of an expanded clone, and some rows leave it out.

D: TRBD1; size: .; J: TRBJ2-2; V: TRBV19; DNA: TGTGCCAGTAGTCCGGACAGGGGGATGGGCGGGGAGCTGTTTTTT; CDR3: CASSPDRGMGGELFF
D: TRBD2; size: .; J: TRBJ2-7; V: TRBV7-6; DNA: TGTGCCAGCAGCTTAGTAGAGGGAGGGCAGAGAGCCTACGAGCAGTACTTC; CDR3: CASSLVEGGQRAYEQYF
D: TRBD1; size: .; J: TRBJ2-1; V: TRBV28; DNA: TGTGCCAGCAGTTTAGGGAGTCGGACAGGGCACCACAATGAGCAGTTCTTC; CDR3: CASSLGSRTGHHNEQFF
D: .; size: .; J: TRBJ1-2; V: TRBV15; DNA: TGTGCCACCAGCAGAGATCGGGGGGGGGAGGCCGGCTACACCTTC; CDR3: CATSRDRGGEAGYTF
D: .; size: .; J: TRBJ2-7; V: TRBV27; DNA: TGTGCCAGCAGTTACTCGTCAGACTACGAGCAGTACTTC; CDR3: CASSYSSDYEQYF
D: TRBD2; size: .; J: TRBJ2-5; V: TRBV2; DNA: TGTGCCAGCCACAGGACTAGCGTTGAGACCCAGTACTTC; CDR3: CASHRTSVETQYF
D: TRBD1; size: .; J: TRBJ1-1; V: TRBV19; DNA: TGTGCCACCAAGGGACAGGGGGTGGCCCTCAACACTGAAGCTTTCTTT; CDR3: CATKGQGVALNTEAFF
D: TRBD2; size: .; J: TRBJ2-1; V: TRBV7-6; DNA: TGTGCCAGCAGCTTTCTTCTAGCGGGACACAATGAGCAGTTCTTC; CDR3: CASSFLLAGHNEQFF
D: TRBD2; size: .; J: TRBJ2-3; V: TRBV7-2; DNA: TGTGCCAGCAGCTCTGGGACTAGCGGGAGGGCTGGGACGCAGTATTTT; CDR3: CASSSGTSGRAGTQYF
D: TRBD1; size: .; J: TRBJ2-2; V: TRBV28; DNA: TGTGCCAGCAGTTTATATAGACGGGGCAGGGGGCGTACCGGGGAGCTGTTTTTT; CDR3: CASSLYRRGRGRTGELFF
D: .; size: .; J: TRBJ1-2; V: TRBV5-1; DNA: TGCGCCAGCAGCTTGGGGCCTGGCTACACCTTC; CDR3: CASSLGPGYTF
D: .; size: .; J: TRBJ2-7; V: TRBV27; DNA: TGTGCCAGCAGTTTGCGGACAAATCGACCCTACGAGCAGTACTTC; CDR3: CASSLRTNRPYEQYF
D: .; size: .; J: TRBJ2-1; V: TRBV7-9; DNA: TGTGCCAGCAGGTCCGTTTACAATGAGCAGTTCTTC; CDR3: CASRSVYNEQFF
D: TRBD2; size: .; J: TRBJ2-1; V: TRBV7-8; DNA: TGTGCCAGCAGCTTAGCCATCTTTACTAGCGGGGGACTTTTAGGCAATGAGCAGTTCTTC; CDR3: CASSLAIFTSGGLLGNEQFF
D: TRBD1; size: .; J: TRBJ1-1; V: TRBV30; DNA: TGTGCCTGGCAGGACAGGGCACCCCGAAGGCTAAACACTGAAGCTTTCTTT; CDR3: CAWQDRAPRRLNTEAFF
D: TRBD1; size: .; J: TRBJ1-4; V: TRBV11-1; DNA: TGTGCCAGCAGCGACAGGGGAGGGCCTGAAAAACTGTTTTTT; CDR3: CASSDRGGPEKLFF
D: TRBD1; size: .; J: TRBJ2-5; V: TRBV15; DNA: TGTGCCACCAGTATTAACGGACAGGGGGAGACCCAGTACTTC; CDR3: CATSINGQGETQYF
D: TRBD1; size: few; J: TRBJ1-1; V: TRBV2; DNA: TGTGCCAGCAGAACGCCGGGACAGGACACTGAAGCTTTCTTT; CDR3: CASRTPGQDTEAFF
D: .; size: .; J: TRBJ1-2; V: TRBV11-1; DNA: TGTGCCAGCAGCCCGCACCACAGGGATCGCTATGGCTACACCTTC; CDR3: CASSPHHRDRYGYTF
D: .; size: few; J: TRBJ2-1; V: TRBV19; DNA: TGTGCCAGTAGCAAGATGGGTGGAGGCAATGAGCAGTTCTTC; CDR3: CASSKMGGGNEQFF
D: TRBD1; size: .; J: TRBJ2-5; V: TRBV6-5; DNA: TGTGCCAGCAGGGGGACAGGGGTAGAGACCCAGTACTTC; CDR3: CASRGTGVETQYF
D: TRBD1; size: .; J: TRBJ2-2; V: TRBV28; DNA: TGTGCCAGCAGTTCGTGGGGTAGTCACAGGGGCGGGGAGCTGTTTTTT; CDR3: CASSSWGSHRGGELFF
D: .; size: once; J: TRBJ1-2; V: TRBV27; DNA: TGTGCCAGCAGTTCGGCACCTACAGGGTTTGGCTACACCTTC; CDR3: CASSSAPTGFGYTF
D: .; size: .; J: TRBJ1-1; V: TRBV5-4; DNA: TGTGCCAGCAGCACGACAGTGAACACTGAAGCTTTCTTT; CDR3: CASSTTVNTEAFF
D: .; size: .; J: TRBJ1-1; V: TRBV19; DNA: TGTGCCACTCAGGTGGTCCGGGGCACTGAAGCTTTCTTT; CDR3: CATQVVRGTEAFF
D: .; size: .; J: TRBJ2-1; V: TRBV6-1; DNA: TGTGCCAGCAGTACCTTTAGCGAAGGCTACAATGAGCAGTTCTTC; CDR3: CASSTFSEGYNEQFF
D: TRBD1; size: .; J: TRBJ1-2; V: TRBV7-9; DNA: TGTTCCAGCAGCTCAGGACAGGGTATCAACTATGGCTACACCTTC; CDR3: CSSSSGQGINYGYTF
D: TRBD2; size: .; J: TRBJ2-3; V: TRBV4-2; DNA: TGTGCCAGCAGCCAAGTAGCAAGGCGGGAGGGCGGTGATACGCAGTATTTT; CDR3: CASSQVARREGGDTQYF
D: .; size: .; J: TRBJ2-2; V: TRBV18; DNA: TGTGCCAGCTCACCGGTTATAGCGAGCAAGAACACCGGGGAGCTGTTTTTT; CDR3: CASSPVIASKNTGELFF
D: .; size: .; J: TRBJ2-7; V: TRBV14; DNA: TGTGCCAGCAGCCAGCAGACAGCCCCATACGAGCAGTACTTC; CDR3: CASSQQTAPYEQYF
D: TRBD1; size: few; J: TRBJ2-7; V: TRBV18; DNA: TGTGCCAGCTCACCGGGCCCGGGACAGGGAGCCTACGAGCAGTACTTC; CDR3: CASSPGPGQGAYEQYF
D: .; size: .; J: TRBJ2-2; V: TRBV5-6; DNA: TGTGCCAGCACCTTGGCTAGCATCACCCGGGAGCTGTTTTTT; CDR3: CASTLASITRELFF
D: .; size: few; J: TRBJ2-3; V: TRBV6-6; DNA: TGTGCCAGCACCCACTTTAGCACAGATACGCAGTATTTT; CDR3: CASTHFSTDTQYF
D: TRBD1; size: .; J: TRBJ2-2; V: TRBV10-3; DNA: TGTGCCATCAGTGGCCCTGACAGGGGAGGTTCCGGGGAGCTGTTTTTT; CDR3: CAISGPDRGGSGELFF
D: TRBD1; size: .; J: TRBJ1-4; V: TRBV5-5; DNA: TGTGCCAGCAGCTCCGGTGCAGGGGGCGGTGAAAAACTGTTTTTT; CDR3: CASSSGAGGGEKLFF
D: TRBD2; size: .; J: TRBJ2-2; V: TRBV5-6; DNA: TGTGCCAGCAGCAAAGAAAGAAGGACTAGCGAGATCGGGGAGCTGTTTTTT; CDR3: CASSKERRTSEIGELFF